The source of this TCR beta chain is a study of T cells after yellow fever vaccination. General study results and limits: Among primary-vaccination clones, most reappeared after the booster, at around 97% for CD4 and 88% for CD8. Clonotype sharing between CD4 and CD8 compartments was small. When the response was secondary, it was weaker but reached its peak faster, day 5 versus 15.

TCRdb redid the calling of the 5' RACE reads with MiXCR, one entry per CDR3 protein. This table holds 100,000 to 150,000 distinct CDR3 sequences, around 9.8% found once. Between the trimmed V and J ends, which lost 1 base and 6 bases, there was a span of 19 bases. This CDR3 has 17 residues. The germline V gene has CDR1 MNHEY and CDR2 SMNVEV (reference sequence). As to this clonotype: Its antigen is unknown.

This sequence originates from a man between 18 and 29 years old who received the YFV17D yellow fever vaccine. The chain has TRBV27 and TRBJ1-5, with TRBD1 as a possible D gene (5 bases). The source material was CD8+ T cells sorted from PBMCs, sampled on the day of the yellow fever booster vaccination. CDR3 nucleotides: TGTGCCAGCAGTTTATTAGGCCCGGAGGGGACCATTCAGCCCCAGCATTTT. This gives the protein CASSLLGPEGTIQPQHF.